This paragraph reports one TCR beta chain. Its target antigen remains unknown. Base qualities are not at hand, and no much larger clone is one base apart. There are 13 amino acids in the CDR3, from cysteine to phenylalanine inclusive. Here the CDR3 DNA is all that survives: 39 bases in frame from base 1. The CDR1 and CDR2 encoded by the germline V gene are ENHRY and SYGVKD. V lost 3 bases and J lost 7 bases; the stretch between them is 11 bases long. The data belong to a study of T cell responses to AZD1222 COVID-19 vaccine (dated by TCRdb to about 2021). The study in broad terms: AZD1222 recipients given second doses at about 4 weeks or at about 12 weeks were pooled, since spike-specific TCR depth and breadth were not found to differ between the two schedules. TCR sequencing was performed for roughly 250 trial participants, of whom about 200 were given two doses of AZD1222 and around 25 were given two doses of MenACWY control vaccine. Trial participants were enrolled by age into subgroups of 18-55, 56-69 and 70-plus years, and 148, 28 and 57 TCR-sequenced participants, respectively, were included in these subgroups. Overall study results and their limits: Only five to seven AZD1222 recipients were SARS-CoV-2 seropositive at baseline, limiting conclusions about previously exposed vaccinees. Vaccine-associated CD4 TCRs spanned the whole spike protein, with dominant responses in regions 160-218 and 743-854. In the small 56-69-year group, the increase in depth fell short of significance, most likely because of low power. Most participants were white British and females outnumbered males, and the authors suggested that clonal diversity may have been underestimated. Epitopes outside the regions mutated in the B.1.351 and B.1.1.7 variants were reportedly recognized by nearly half of the unique spike-specific TCRs. No day 14 peak-response samples were available, so repertoires were characterized only after the peak T cell response. After two AZD1222 doses, spike-specific TCR breadth and depth were significantly higher than at day 0 and than in MenACWY recipients.

The CDR3 regions of human TCRbeta chains were subjected to immunosequencing. The authors processed their data as follows. TCRs in the repertoires were matched against a reference library of SARS-CoV-2-specific TCRs that had been generated with the MIRA antigen-specificity platform. Breadth was defined as the fraction of unique TCRs that were SARS-CoV-2-associated, and depth was defined as the fraction of total T cells that were SARS-CoV-2-associated. Using the MIRA data, each spike-specific TCR was assigned both to the spike region to which the TCR was reactive and to a CD4 or CD8 class. Log10-transformed breadth and depth values were compared by one-way ANOVA with Sidak's multiple comparisons tests. TCRdb stores this immuneACCESS table with in-frame sequences only. Part of the clones is absent; in the studies checked, under half of the shortfall reflects unresolved V genes, and no reason is known for the rest. V and J calls and clone size are given by that table; D and trimming were obtained from the DNA. The sample has some 200,000 clones on record, around 90% of them singletons. Roughly 0.98% of the sample goes to the ten largest clones.

The time point label of this sample denotes: baseline before first vaccination. The vaccinee samples were drawn from two UK trials, COV001 and COV002, one of which was a single-blind randomized controlled phase 2/3 trial testing AZD1222 (ChAdOx1 nCoV-19) in healthy adults. For TCRbeta chain sequencing, PBMC samples were collected from trial participants at day 0 and at day 28 after the second dose. This sample comprised peripheral blood, obtained on day 0 of AZD1222 vaccination. Here the chain combines TRBV10-3 and TRBJ2-3, with TRBD1 as a weak D call on 5 bases. The sequence came from an adult in good health. The CDR3 region: CAISDQGANTQYF. The DNA sequence reads TGTGCCATCAGTGACCAGGGTGCAAATACGCAGTATTTT.